This T cell receptor (beta chain) was captured in a study of T-cell reconstitution after alpha-beta-depleted transplantation in children. With 3 bases clipped from V and 7 bases from J, the junction kept 14 bases outside the gene matches. This CDR3 has 16 amino acids. TCRbeta library construction was performed incorporating unique molecular identifiers. Each CDR3 protein is one row after TCRdb ran MiXCR on the PCR reads. The sample has about 610,000 distinct CDR3 sequences; approximately 10% are singletons. The chain couples TRBV12-3 or TRBV12-4 to TRBJ2-5; 7 nucleotides match TRBD1. This TCR was sampled from a human donor who donated a stem cell graft to a child with acute myeloid leukemia. The specimen was PBMCs from the stem cell graft donor, collected from the stem cell graft. CDR3: CASSFVVKQGTGTQYF. The CDR3 DNA reads as TGTGCCAGCAGTTTTGTGGTCAAACAGGGGACCGGGACCCAGTACTTC.